These T cell receptor beta chains were read from a single sample in a study of blood T cell repertoires in COVID-19. Libraries were prepared by immunoSEQ multiplex PCR; TCRdb keeps only in-frame clonotypes and omits some of them. In the table there are roughly 230,000 clones, 65% to 85% of which are singletons. Sequencing input: peripheral blood. These receptors all come from a man aged 40-55 years with acute or convalescent COVID-19. Both conserved end residues are part of each CDR3. The D gene is left open where the match is weak. Some rows mark clone size as missing; the rest say once, few, many or name a class of expanded clone.

D: -; V: TRBV10-3; size: -; J: TRBJ1-2; CDR3: CAISEQGGRWGYTF; DNA: TGTGCCATCAGTGAGCAGGGCGGTCGTTGGGGCTACACCTTC
D: -; V: TRBV6-6; size: once; J: TRBJ1-5; CDR3: CASSPPRAGPSGQPQHF; DNA: TGTGCCAGCAGTCCCCCTCGGGCAGGGCCTTCAGGTCAGCCCCAGCATTTT
D: TRBD1; V: TRBV19; size: -; J: TRBJ1-2; CDR3: CASSYLGGGYGYTF; DNA: TGTGCCAGTAGTTACTTAGGGGGCGGCTATGGCTACACCTTC
D: -; V: TRBV24-1; size: few; J: TRBJ2-3; CDR3: CATSDSTGTHTDTQYF; DNA: TGTGCCACCAGTGATTCCACAGGGACCCACACAGATACGCAGTATTTT
D: TRBD1; V: TRBV5-8; size: -; J: TRBJ1-1; CDR3: CASSLRRGLGTEAFF; DNA: TGTGCCAGCAGCTTGAGAAGGGGGCTGGGCACTGAAGCTTTCTTT
D: -; V: TRBV27; size: -; J: TRBJ2-7; CDR3: CASSLSGGQVGKQQYF; DNA: TGTGCCAGCAGTTTATCGGGCGGGCAGGTAGGAAAGCAACAGTACTTC
D: TRBD1; V: TRBV29-1; size: -; J: TRBJ1-5; CDR3: CSVGTGAGQPQHF; DNA: TGCAGCGTTGGGACAGGGGCCGGTCAGCCCCAGCATTTT
D: TRBD2; V: TRBV7-2; size: -; J: TRBJ2-2; CDR3: CASSLFATSGTDGELFF; DNA: TGTGCCAGCAGCTTATTTGCGACTAGCGGGACGGACGGGGAGCTGTTTTTT
D: -; V: TRBV4-1; size: -; J: TRBJ2-6; CDR3: CASSQDPGAGANVLTF; DNA: TGCGCCAGCAGCCAAGATCCAGGGGCTGGGGCCAACGTCCTGACTTTC
D: -; V: TRBV19; size: once; J: TRBJ2-1; CDR3: CASSRGRPNEQFF; DNA: TGTGCCAGTAGTCGCGGGCGGCCCAATGAGCAGTTCTTC
D: TRBD1; V: TRBV4-2; size: -; J: TRBJ2-3; CDR3: CASSGAGGGTDTQYF; DNA: TGTGCCAGCAGCGGAGCAGGGGGAGGCACAGATACGCAGTATTTT
D: -; V: TRBV2; size: -; J: TRBJ1-2; CDR3: CASRAGLVGGYTF; DNA: TGTGCCAGCAGGGCAGGGTTGGTTGGTGGCTACACCTTC
D: -; V: TRBV28; size: few; J: TRBJ1-6; CDR3: CASSRTINNSPLHF; DNA: TGTGCCAGCAGTCGGACTATTAATAATTCACCCCTCCACTTT
D: TRBD2; V: TRBV19; size: -; J: TRBJ2-1; CDR3: CASRDIAGDVLGFF; DNA: TGTGCCAGCAGAGATATAGCGGGAGACGTACTGGGGTTCTTC
D: -; V: TRBV30; size: -; J: TRBJ1-2; CDR3: CAWSDAATGLYGYTF; DNA: TGTGCCTGGAGTGATGCCGCGACGGGACTCTATGGCTACACCTTC
D: TRBD1; V: TRBV13; size: -; J: TRBJ2-7; CDR3: CASSLEGQDSGEQYF; DNA: TGTGCCAGCAGCTTAGAGGGACAGGACTCGGGGGAGCAGTACTTC
D: -; V: TRBV12-3/TRBV12-4; size: -; J: TRBJ1-1; CDR3: CASTIERTEAFF; DNA: TGTGCCAGCACCATTGAACGGACTGAAGCTTTCTTT
D: -; V: TRBV11-2; size: -; J: TRBJ1-1; CDR3: CASSLTSEAFF; DNA: TGTGCCAGCAGCTTAACTTCTGAAGCTTTCTTT
D: TRBD1; V: TRBV29-1; size: -; J: TRBJ1-2; CDR3: CSAGQDGYTF; DNA: TGCAGCGCCGGACAGGATGGCTACACCTTC
D: -; V: TRBV30; size: -; J: TRBJ1-6; CDR3: CAWSVRQGSSPLHF; DNA: TGTGCCTGGAGTGTCCGTCAGGGAAGCTCACCCCTCCACTTT
D: -; V: TRBV30; size: few; J: TRBJ1-1; CDR3: CAWTNRRNTEAFF; DNA: TGTGCCTGGACAAACCGCAGGAACACTGAAGCTTTCTTT